The text below deals with one T cell receptor beta chain. The record originates from a study of blood T cell repertoires in COVID-19. The repertoire was sequenced with immunoSEQ multiplex PCR; TCRdb's copy has only in-frame clones and lacks some. The table shows about 380,000 clones, with around 89% occurring only once. Membership in each cohort depended on participant-reported clinical history. The sequence derives from a woman aged 18-35 years who had recovered from COVID-19. Sequencing was performed on PBMCs or T cells enriched from blood (not recorded which).

The CDR3 region has the DNA TGTGCCAGCAGTGAGGGGACAGGCCTATTGAGCTACACCTTC. Protein: CASSEGTGLLSYTF. The genes are TRBV2 and TRBJ1-2; 8 positions agree with TRBD1. V lost 3 bases and J lost 9; bases outside the gene matches: 9. The CDR3 covers 14 residues. Per the germline V gene, CDR1 is SNHLY and CDR2 is FYNNEI.